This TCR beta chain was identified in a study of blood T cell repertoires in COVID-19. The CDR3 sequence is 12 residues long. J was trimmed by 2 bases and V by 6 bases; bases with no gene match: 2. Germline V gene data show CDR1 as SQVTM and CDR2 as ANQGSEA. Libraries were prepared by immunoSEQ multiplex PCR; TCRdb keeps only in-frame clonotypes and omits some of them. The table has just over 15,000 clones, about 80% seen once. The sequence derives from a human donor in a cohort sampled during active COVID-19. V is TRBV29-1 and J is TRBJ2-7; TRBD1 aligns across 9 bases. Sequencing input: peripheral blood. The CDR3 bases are TGCAGCGTGCGACAGGGGGCCTACGAGCAGTACTTC. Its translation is CSVRQGAYEQYF.